The T cell receptor beta chain under discussion was sequenced for a study of blood T cell repertoires in COVID-19. Looking at the study overall: Acute and convalescent COVID-19 specimens originated in the United States, Italy and Spain. T cells, B-cell-depleted T cells, or PBMCs supplied cDNA or gDNA.

Authors' processing steps: Estimation of nucleated cell counts was performed using reference gene primer amplification. Using immunoSEQ multiplex PCR, the repertoire was profiled, and TCRdb retains in-frame clones only, with some absent. V, J and clone size are those of that table, while D and trimming were read from the DNA. The sample comprises about 250,000 clones, 70% to 90% of which are singletons, and roughly 0.8% rests with the top ten. CDR1 MNHEY and CDR2 SVGAGI come from the germline V gene. The CDR3 has 13 residues. This chain links TRBV6-5 with TRBJ2-5, with D perhaps TRBD2 (6 bases). The source is a woman aged 25 to 39 with acute or convalescent COVID-19. The sequenced material came from peripheral blood. The CDR3 sequence: CASGSGVVGTQYF. CDR3 sequence (DNA): TGTGCAAGCGGGTCGGGAGTAGTGGGGACCCAGTACTTC.